These 20 T cell receptor beta chains came from one sample sequenced in a study of cytomegalovirus exposure and HLA in healthy donors. Vbeta (60) and Jbeta (13) primers were used in the PCR. Method: immunoSEQ multiplex PCR; TCRdb's copy keeps in-frame clones and lacks some. The table records about 43,000 clones, about half of them present only once. Input material: PBMCs. These receptors all stem from a man aged 60-69 years in good health and CMV-seronegative.

The CDR3 sequence: CASSQEIKSYSNQPQHF. Written as DNA, the CDR3 is TGCGCCAGCAGCCAAGAAATCAAAAGCTATAGCAATCAGCCCCAGCATTTT. V usage is TRBV4-1 and J usage is TRBJ1-5; D unresolved. Germline CDR1 and CDR2: MGHRA and YSYEKL. The V end lost 0 bases, the J end lost 0 bases, and 12 bases lay between the germline ends. The CDR3 loop spans 17 amino acids.

The J gene is TRBJ1-2, the V gene TRBV27; D is undetermined. This CDR3 has 13 amino acids. The ends were cut back, 3 bases at V and 2 bases at J, with 7 bases in the middle. Per germline, CDR1 MNHEY and CDR2 SMNVEV (reference sequence). The CDR3 reads CASSFTQNYGYTF. The DNA for the CDR3 is TGTGCCAGCAGTTTCACACAGAACTATGGCTACACCTTC.

The chain employs TRBV27 and TRBJ2-5; 8 bases agree with TRBD2. Losses at the gene ends were 7 bases for V and 6 bases for J; bases not matched to a gene: 10. The CDR3 totals 14 residues. CDR1 MNHEY and CDR2 SMNVEV come from the germline V gene (reference sequence). The CDR3 bases are TGTGCCAGCAATCACCGGGGGGGCGGAAAGACCCAGTACTTC. Encoded protein: CASNHRGGGKTQYF.

The chain recombines TRBV18 with TRBJ2-1, with 7 positions matching TRBD2. The CDR3 is 15 amino acids. Germline lookup yields CDR1 KGHSH and CDR2 LQKENI. The V gene end was trimmed by 6 bases and the J gene end by 4 bases; junction bases not matched to a gene: 9. CDR3 nucleotides: TGTGCCAGCTCGCGGGGCGGGAGAGGATACAATGAGCAGTTCTTC. Translating it yields CASSRGGRGYNEQFF.

The chain recombines TRBV7-2 with TRBJ2-3, with 15 bases identical to TRBD2. The CDR3 has 17 residues. Germline-derived CDR1 and CDR2 are SGHTA and FQGNSA. V lost 5 bases, J lost 3 bases, and 6 bases stayed unmatched. CDR3 coding DNA: TGTGCCAGCAGCCCTCCCGGACTAGCGGGAGGGACAGATACGCAGTATTTT. It codes for CASSPPGLAGGTDTQYF.

A word on this clone: Other DNA sequences in the sample encode the same CDR3. V and J are TRBV4-3 and TRBJ2-7; 7 nucleotides line up with TRBD1. The V gene end was trimmed by 1 base and the J gene end by 0 bases; junction bases not matched to a gene: 3. This CDR3 is 15 amino acids long. The V gene's germline CDR1 is LGHNA and CDR2 YSLEER. CDR3 in amino acids: CASSQGQGISYEQYF. CDR3 sequence (DNA): TGCGCCAGCAGCCAAGGACAGGGTATCTCCTACGAGCAGTACTTC.

The chain couples TRBV29-1 to TRBJ2-3, with 9 bases fitting TRBD2. The CDR3 covers 12 residues. V lost 4 bases, J lost 4 bases, and 0 bases stayed unmatched. Per the germline V gene, CDR1 is SQVTM and CDR2 is ANQGSEA. The DNA for the CDR3 is TGCAGCGTTGGGACTAGCGCAGATACGCAGTATTTT. Translation gives CSVGTSADTQYF.

This chain uses TRBV12-5 with TRBJ1-5, with 11 positions matching TRBD1. J was trimmed by 5 bases and V by 5 bases; bases with no gene match: 11. CDR1 and CDR2 from the germline V gene are LGHNT and FRNRAP. CDR3 length: 17 amino acids. The CDR3 DNA sequence: TGTGCTAGTGGTACTCTATGGGGGACAGGGGGGGATCAGCCCCAGCATTTT. This codes for CASGTLWGTGGDQPQHF.

The chain joins TRBV5-1 to TRBJ2-1; the match to TRBD2 covers 10 bases. The trim removed 3 bases at V and 3 bases at J, leaving 6 bases unmatched. Germline V CDR1 and CDR2: SGHRS, YFSETQ. The CDR3 loop spans 16 amino acids. The CDR3 DNA follows: TGCGCCAGCAGCTCAGCCGGGACTAGCGTCTACAATGAGCAGTTCTTC. Protein: CASSSAGTSVYNEQFF.

V usage is TRBV7-6 and J usage is TRBJ2-7; TRBD2 agrees at 10 bases. The germline gives CDR1 SGHVS, CDR2 FNYEAQ. This CDR3 comprises 15 residues. V was pared by 1 base and J by 6 bases, with 6 bases of the junction left unmatched. The CDR3 nucleotides read TGTGCCAGCAGCTTAGGGAGCGGGAGGGCCCTCGAGCAGTACTTC. Amino acids: CASSLGSGRALEQYF.

V gene TRBV15 combines with J gene TRBJ2-3; TRBD1 matches at 8 bases. This CDR3 spans 13 amino acids. Germline trimming cut 3 bases from V and 7 bases from J; bases unmatched to any gene: 3. Germline V gives CDR1 LNHNV, CDR2 YYDKDF (reference sequence). CDR3 region: CATSRDRVYTQYF. CDR3 DNA: TGTGCCACCAGCAGGGACAGGGTTTATACGCAGTATTTT.

The chain couples TRBV7-8 to TRBJ2-7, with 13 nucleotides matching TRBD2. The CDR3 sequence is 15 residues long. The V gene end was trimmed by 4 bases and the J gene end by 0 bases; junction bases not matched to a gene: 0. Germline V gene lookup returns CDR1 SGHVS and CDR2 FQNEAQ. CDR3 residues: CASSWTSGSSYEQYF. CDR3 DNA: TGTGCCAGCAGCTGGACTAGCGGGAGCTCCTACGAGCAGTACTTC.

The chain recombines TRBV5-1 with TRBJ1-1; D uncertain. The CDR3 loop spans 12 amino acids. Germline-derived CDR1 and CDR2 are SGHRS and YFSETQ. V gave up 5 bases and J gave up 5 bases, with 10 bases separating them. This CDR3 is CASRGGRTEAFF. The CDR3 coding sequence is TGCGCCAGCAGGGGAGGGCGGACTGAAGCTTTCTTT. Full variable domain (remainder filled in from reference TRBV5-1 and TRBJ1-1): KAGVTQTPRYLIKTRGQQVTLSCSPISGHRSVSWYQQTPGQGLQFLFEYFSETQRNKGNFPGRFSGRQFSNSRSEMNVSTLELGDSALYLCASRGGRTEAFFGQGTRLTVV.

V and J are TRBV7-6 and TRBJ1-5; unclear D gene. The germline V gene has CDR1 SGHVS and CDR2 FNYEAQ. V was shortened by 0 bases and J by 4 bases, with 10 bases between the two germline ends. The CDR3 totals 15 residues. CDR3 sequence (DNA): TGTGCCAGCAGCTTAGCGCCTTTAGCTAATCAGCCCCAGCATTTT. This translates into CASSLAPLANQPQHF. Combining the CDR3 with reference TRBV7-6 and TRBJ1-5 gives the whole variable domain GAGVSQSPRYKVTKRGQDVALRCDPISGHVSLYWYRQALGQGPEFLTYFNYEAQQDKSGLPNDRFSAERPEGSISTLTIQRTEQRDSAMYRCASSLAPLANQPQHFGDGTRLSIL.

The J gene is TRBJ1-5, the V gene TRBV2; D gene unclear. The CDR3 has 15 residues. Trimming shortened V by 8 bases and J by 4 bases, and 18 bases separated the two germline ends. CDR1 and CDR2 (germline): SNHLY, FYNNEI. This CDR3 reads CASLSLRGGNQPQHF. CDR3 coding DNA: TGTGCCAGCCTAAGTCTACGGGGAGGTAATCAGCCCCAGCATTTT.

This clone occurred a few times. The gene calls are TRBV5-1 and TRBJ1-2; D remains unclear. Germline lookup yields CDR1 SGHRS and CDR2 YFSETQ. CDR3 size: 15 residues. V was shortened by 6 bases and J by 7 bases, with 22 bases between the two germline ends. The DNA of the CDR3 is TGCGCCAGCAAGCTTGCGTCAGGAAGTGGATCTGGCTACACCTTC. Its protein is CASKLASGSGSGYTF.

V usage is TRBV2 and J usage is TRBJ1-5; TRBD1 matches 7 bases. Germline CDR1 and CDR2: SNHLY and FYNNEI. Losses at the gene ends were 8 bases for V and 4 bases for J; bases not matched to a gene: 5. The CDR3 extends over 13 amino acids. The CDR3 DNA sequence: TGTGCCAGCCTGGGACAGTCGAATCAGCCCCAGCATTTT. This translates into CASLGQSNQPQHF.

V and J are TRBV7-2 and TRBJ2-7, with D possibly TRBD2 on 6 matching bases. Germline V gene data show CDR1 as SGHTA and CDR2 as FQGNSA. CDR3 length: 14 residues. Trimming cost V 5 bases and J 5 bases, with 16 bases left between them. Here the CDR3 reads CASSPDGTHNEQYF. DNA for the CDR3: TGTGCCAGCAGCCCAGACGGGACTCATAACGAGCAGTACTTC. Together with reference TRBV7-2 and TRBJ2-7, the CDR3 gives the full variable domain: GAGVSQSPSNKVTEKGKDVELRCDPISGHTALYWYRQSLGQGLEFLIYFQGNSAPDKSGLPSDRFSAERTGGSVSTLTIQRTQQEDSAVYLCASSPDGTHNEQYFGPGTRLTVT.

This chain connects TRBV30 to TRBJ2-7; TRBD1 aligns across 10 bases. The germline V gene has CDR1 GTSNPN and CDR2 SVGIG (reference sequence). This CDR3 has 15 residues. J gave up 4 bases and V 4 bases, and 10 bases lay outside the gene matches. CDR3 sequence reads: CAWNAGDRGRYEQYF. The CDR3 region has the DNA TGTGCCTGGAATGCGGGTGACAGGGGGCGTTACGAGCAGTACTTC.

In this sample, this clone turned up a few times. The J gene is TRBJ2-7, the V gene TRBV14; D perhaps matches TRBD2 (6 bases). Germline assignment: CDR1 SGHDN and CDR2 FVKESK. This CDR3 is built from 17 residues. The V end lost 0 bases, the J end lost 3 bases, and 18 bases lay between the germline ends. The CDR3 nucleotides read TGTGCCAGCAGCCAAGATGTTCCGGGACTGGGGGGCTACGAGCAGTACTTC. Protein sequence: CASSQDVPGLGGYEQYF.